Following are 14 T cell receptor beta chains from one sample sequenced in a study of cytomegalovirus exposure and HLA in healthy donors. Vbeta (60) and Jbeta (13) primers were used in the PCR. Some clones are missing from TCRdb's copy, which holds only in-frame ones; the method was immunoSEQ multiplex PCR. The repertoire holds about 120,000 clones, with over 65% as singletons. The specimen was PBMCs. Receptors were obtained from a man in his thirties or forties in good health and CMV-seropositive.

V usage is TRBV19 and J usage is TRBJ2-3; tentatively, D is TRBD2 (6 bases). From germline, CDR1 is LNHDA and CDR2 SQIVND (reference sequence). The CDR3 consists of 14 residues. Trimming removed 3 bases at V and 4 bases at J, with 11 bases between. The CDR3 coding sequence is TGTGCCAGTAGTATGGGGGTAGCGGCAGATACGCAGTATTTT. It specifies CASSMGVAADTQYF.

The table lists this clone with a few counts. J is TRBJ1-1 and V is TRBV30; 7 nucleotides match TRBD1. Germline trimming cut 1 base from V and 1 base from J; bases unmatched to any gene: 0. Germline lookup yields CDR1 GTSNPN and CDR2 SVGIG (reference sequence). This CDR3 has 13 residues. Written as DNA, the CDR3 is TGTGCCTGGAGTGAGGGGGCGAACACTGAAGCTTTCTTT. Amino acids: CAWSEGANTEAFF.

This chain joins TRBV4-3 and TRBJ1-3; the D gene is possibly TRBD1 (5 bases). The CDR3 length is 16 residues. Germline-derived CDR1 and CDR2 are LGHNA and YSLEER. The V and J ends lost 0 bases and 2 bases respectively, with 11 bases between them. CDR3 protein: CASSQDTAGPGNTIYF. The DNA for the CDR3 is TGCGCCAGCAGCCAAGATACGGCAGGGCCTGGAAACACCATATATTTT.

The genes are TRBV4-1 and TRBJ1-2; D gene uncertain. The CDR3 covers 15 residues. V was cut by 1 base and J by 2 bases, with 11 bases left in between. Germline V lookup: CDR1 MGHRA, CDR2 YSYEKL. The CDR3 DNA is TGCGCCAGCAGCCAAGTGGCAGGCCAAAACTATGGCTACACCTTC. This translates into CASSQVAGQNYGYTF.

The chain links TRBV5-1 to TRBJ2-2, with 7 bases that match TRBD2. CDR1 is SGHRS and CDR2 is YFSETQ in the germline V gene. J gave up 1 base and V 4 bases, and 4 bases lay outside the gene matches. The CDR3 runs to 15 residues. The CDR3 region has the DNA TGCGCCAGCAGCGGGGAGGGCCAGAACACCGGGGAGCTGTTTTTT. Protein sequence: CASSGEGQNTGELFF.

This clone was counted a single time. This chain joins TRBV6-5 and TRBJ2-1; no reliable D call. V was shortened by 2 bases and J by 4 bases, with 6 bases between the two germline ends. From germline, CDR1 is MNHEY and CDR2 SVGAGI. The CDR3 loop spans 13 amino acids. CDR3 residues: CASSYGRYNEQFF. As DNA, the CDR3 is TGTGCCAGCAGTTACGGGCGTTACAATGAGCAGTTCTTC.

The rearrangement joins TRBV7-2 to TRBJ2-1; 7 bases are shared with TRBD2. CDR3 size: 16 residues. The ends lost 2 bases at V and 2 bases at J; junction bases unmatched: 6. From germline, CDR1 is SGHTA and CDR2 FQGNSA. CDR3 loop: CASSLSIGGAYNEQFF. CDR3 bases: TGTGCCAGCAGCTTATCTATTGGGGGGGCCTACAATGAGCAGTTCTTC. Together with reference TRBV7-2 and TRBJ2-1, the CDR3 gives the full variable domain: GAGVSQSPSNKVTEKGKDVELRCDPISGHTALYWYRQSLGQGLEFLIYFQGNSAPDKSGLPSDRFSAERTGGSVSTLTIQRTQQEDSAVYLCASSLSIGGAYNEQFFGPGTRLTVL.

The chain combines TRBV2 with TRBJ2-7, with 9 bases lining up with TRBD2. The germline V gene encodes CDR1 SNHLY and CDR2 FYNNEI. There are 15 residues in the CDR3. V lost 6 bases to trimming and J lost 2 bases; unmatched junction nucleotides: 8. In DNA, the CDR3 is TGTGCCAGCAGCGATGTAGCGGGAGTCCCCTACGAGCAGTACTTC. Translated, it gives CASSDVAGVPYEQYF. Together with reference TRBV2 and TRBJ2-7, the CDR3 gives the full variable domain: EPEVTQTPSHQVTQMGQEVILRCVPISNHLYFYWYRQILGQKVEFLVSFYNNEISEKSEIFDDQFSVERPDGSNFTLKIRSTKLEDSAMYFCASSDVAGVPYEQYFGPGTRLTVT.

The chain links TRBV27 to TRBJ1-1, with 7 bases identical to TRBD1. Germline assignment: CDR1 MNHEY and CDR2 SMNVEV (reference sequence). With 4 bases clipped from V and 1 base from J, the junction kept 6 bases outside the gene matches. CDR3 size: 15 residues. CDR3 nucleotide sequence: TGTGCCAGCAGTTCAGCCGGGACAGCGAACACTGAAGCTTTCTTT. It encodes CASSSAGTANTEAFF.

This chain uses TRBV27 with TRBJ1-1; tentatively, D is TRBD1 (5 bases). CDR1 MNHEY and CDR2 SMNVEV come from the germline V gene (reference sequence). Trimming removed 2 bases from V and 5 bases from J, with 9 bases in between. This CDR3 has 13 amino acids. The CDR3 coding sequence is TGTGCCAGCAGTTTAGACAGCCGTACTGAAGCTTTCTTT. Its translation is CASSLDSRTEAFF.

This chain links TRBV5-1 with TRBJ1-2; TRBD1 matches 7 bases. This CDR3 is 13 amino acids long. CDR1 and CDR2 (germline): SGHRS, YFSETQ. Losses at the gene ends were 4 bases for V and 4 bases for J; bases not matched to a gene: 4. CDR3 amino acids: CASSQGDSYGYTF. The CDR3 bases are TGCGCCAGCAGCCAGGGGGACAGCTATGGCTACACCTTC.

This chain connects TRBV9 to TRBJ2-1; 8 bases match TRBD2. This CDR3 contains 15 residues. In germline, CDR1 is SGDLS, CDR2 YYNGEE. V was pared by 0 bases and J by 7 bases, with 6 bases of the junction left unmatched. In DNA, the CDR3 is TGTGCCAGCAGCGTAGTGTCGGGGGGGGTTAATGAGCAGTTCTTC. Encoded protein: CASSVVSGGVNEQFF. Full variable domain (remainder filled in from reference TRBV9 and TRBJ2-1): DSGVTQTPKHLITATGQRVTLRCSPRSGDLSVYWYQQSLDQGLQFLIQYYNGEERAKGNILERFSAQQFPDLHSELNLSSLELGDSALYFCASSVVSGGVNEQFFGPGTRLTVL.

This clone was counted once. The chain's CDR3 is CASSLYSFNQPQHF. The CDR3 DNA reads as TGTGCCAGCAGTCTGTACAGTTTCAATCAGCCCCAGCATTTT. The chain uses TRBV27 and TRBJ1-5, with D uncertain. V lost 5 bases and J 3 bases, leaving 11 bases between the germline ends. Looked up from germline, CDR1 is MNHEY and CDR2 is SMNVEV (reference sequence). The CDR3 consists of 14 residues.

This clone was found a few times. The chain has TRBV29-1 and TRBJ2-5; D might be TRBD2 (5 bases). Per germline, CDR1 SQVTM and CDR2 ANQGSEA. V was cut by 7 bases and J by 5 bases, with 17 bases left in between. The CDR3 covers 13 residues. In nucleotides, the CDR3 is TGCAGCGCCGAGGGTGGTCCGAGGGAGACCCAGTACTTC. It translates to CSAEGGPRETQYF.